Listed here are 8 T cell receptor beta chains from one sample, sequenced in a study of blood T cell repertoires in COVID-19. The table came from immunoSEQ multiplex PCR; TCRdb's copy has only in-frame clones and leaves some out. The sample contains about 97,000 clones, 75% to 90% of which appear only once. Sequencing used peripheral blood. These receptors were obtained from a human donor in a cohort sampled during active COVID-19.

The chain has TRBV5-1 and TRBJ1-4, with 8 bases that match TRBD1. V lost 4 bases to trimming and J lost 5 bases; unmatched junction nucleotides: 7. CDR1 and CDR2 from the germline V gene are SGHRS and YFSETQ. The CDR3 is made up of 15 amino acids. CDR3 loop: CASSQGGDRNEKLFF. In DNA, the CDR3 is TGCGCCAGCAGCCAAGGTGGGGACAGGAATGAAAAACTGTTTTTT.

This rearrangement joins TRBV6-5 to TRBJ2-3; TRBD2 matches at 7 bases. CDR3 size: 16 residues. V lost 0 bases and J lost 3; bases outside the gene matches: 6. Looked up from germline, CDR1 is MNHEY and CDR2 is SVGAGI. CDR3 sequence reads: CASSYSISGITDTQYF. Here the CDR3 DNA reads TGTGCCAGCAGTTACTCGATCAGCGGGATTACAGATACGCAGTATTTT.

The table lists this clone with a count of one. V gene TRBV5-1 combines with J gene TRBJ2-3; the match to TRBD2 covers 9 bases. Germline CDR1 SGHRS, CDR2 YFSETQ. The ends lost 2 bases at V and 3 bases at J; junction bases unmatched: 7. The CDR3 totals 16 residues. CDR3 nucleotide sequence: TGCGCCAGCAGCTTCGGTAATAGCGGGGGAACAGATACGCAGTATTTT. Encoded protein: CASSFGNSGGTDTQYF.

The chain has TRBV10-2 and TRBJ2-1, with 12 nucleotides matching TRBD2. The CDR3 loop spans 15 amino acids. From germline, CDR1 is WSHSY and CDR2 SAAADI. Trimming at V came to 5 bases and at J to 4 bases, leaving 3 bases not matched to a gene. Here the CDR3 DNA reads TGCGCCAGCAGTCATCTAGCGGGGGGGTACAATGAGCAGTTCTTC. Protein: CASSHLAGGYNEQFF.

The chain combines TRBV15 with TRBJ2-3; TRBD1 matches at 8 bases. After removal of 8 bases from V and 1 base from J, the junction contained 5 bases not matched to a gene. The germline V gene encodes CDR1 LNHNV and CDR2 YYDKDF (reference sequence). The CDR3 length is 14 residues. CDR3 sequence: CATQGQAGTDTQYF. Written as DNA, the CDR3 is TGTGCCACCCAGGGACAGGCAGGCACAGATACGCAGTATTTT.

This chain links TRBV7-2 with TRBJ2-7, with 9 positions matching TRBD1. After removal of 2 bases from V and 6 bases from J, the junction contained 5 bases not matched to a gene. The CDR3 runs 14 residues. Germline V gene sequence: CDR1 SGHTA, CDR2 FQGNSA. DNA of the CDR3: TGTGCCAGCAGCTTAACTGGGACAGGGACCGAGCAGTACTTC. Its protein is CASSLTGTGTEQYF.

This rearrangement joins TRBV18 to TRBJ1-5; unclear D gene. CDR3 length: 13 amino acids. The germline V gene encodes CDR1 KGHSH and CDR2 LQKENI. The germline V and J ends were trimmed by 6 bases and 4 bases, with 10 bases remaining between them. The CDR3 here is CASSGRQNQPQHF. The CDR3, as DNA: TGTGCCAGCTCCGGGAGGCAGAATCAGCCCCAGCATTTT. Complete variable domain (other parts from reference TRBV18 and TRBJ1-5): NAGVMQNPRHLVRRRGQEARLRCSPMKGHSHVYWYRQLPEEGLKFMVYLQKENIIDESGMPKERFSAEFPKEGPSILRIQQVVRGDSAAYFCASSGRQNQPQHFGDGTRLSIL.

The chain uses TRBV2 and TRBJ1-1; D gene unclear. The CDR3 totals 13 residues. The germline V gene has CDR1 SNHLY and CDR2 FYNNEI. Trimming stripped 3 bases from V and 4 bases from J, with 9 bases between. CDR3 in amino acids: CASSEREGTEAFF. In DNA, the CDR3 is TGTGCCAGCAGTGAGCGGGAGGGCACTGAAGCTTTCTTT.